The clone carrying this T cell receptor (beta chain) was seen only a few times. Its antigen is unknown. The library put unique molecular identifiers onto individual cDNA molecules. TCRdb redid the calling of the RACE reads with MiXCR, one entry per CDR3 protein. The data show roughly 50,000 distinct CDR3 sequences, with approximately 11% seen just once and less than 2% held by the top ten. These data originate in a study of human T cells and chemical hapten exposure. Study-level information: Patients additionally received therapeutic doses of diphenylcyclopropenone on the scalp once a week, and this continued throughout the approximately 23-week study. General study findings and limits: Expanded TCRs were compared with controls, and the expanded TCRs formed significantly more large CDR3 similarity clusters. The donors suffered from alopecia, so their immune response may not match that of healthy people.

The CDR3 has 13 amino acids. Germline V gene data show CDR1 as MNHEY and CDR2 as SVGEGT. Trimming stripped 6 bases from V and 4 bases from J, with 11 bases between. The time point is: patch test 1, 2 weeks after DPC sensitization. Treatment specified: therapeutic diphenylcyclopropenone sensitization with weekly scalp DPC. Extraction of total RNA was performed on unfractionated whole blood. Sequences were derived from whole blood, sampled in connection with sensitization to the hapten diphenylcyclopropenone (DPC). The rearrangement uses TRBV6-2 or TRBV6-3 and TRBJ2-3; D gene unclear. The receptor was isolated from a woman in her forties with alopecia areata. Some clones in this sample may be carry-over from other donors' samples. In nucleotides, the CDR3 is TGTGCCAGCAGCCCCGGGCGCCCAGATACGCAGTATTTT. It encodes CASSPGRPDTQYF.